The sequence of this TCR beta chain was determined in a study of radiation and T cells in renal cell carcinoma. On this clone: Antigen unknown.

V lost 7 bases, J lost 1 base, and 6 bases stayed unmatched. From germline, CDR1 is LNHDA and CDR2 SQIVND (reference sequence). This CDR3 region has 17 residues. Broader study findings: Top tumor clonotypes rose in blood 2 weeks post-radiation, then contracted. Without pretreatment biopsies, baseline tumor clonotype presence was undetermined.

Sample time point: baseline pretreatment blood. The sample's treatment: 15 Gy SBRT to primary tumor, nephrectomy 4 weeks later. Blood was sampled at baseline, 2 weeks and 4 weeks after SBRT. Sequencing was performed with immunoSEQ multiplex PCR; in TCRdb, only in-frame clones are kept and a portion is missing. The sample includes around 160,000 clones, 88% of them seen just once. J is TRBJ2-2 and V is TRBV19; TRBD2 matches at 13 bases. The TCR sequence derives from a woman between 65 and 79 years old with renal cell carcinoma. The sample in question was blood, obtained from a patient whose treatment included radiotherapy and nephrectomy. The chain's CDR3 is CASKVGLAGRNTGELFF. DNA of the CDR3: TGTGCCAGTAAGGTGGGACTAGCGGGACGGAACACCGGGGAGCTGTTTTTT.